The clone carrying this T cell receptor (beta chain) has a single count. The target antigen is unknown. The data are from a study of vaccination and CD4 T cells after COVID-19. TCRdb analysed the PCR reads with MiXCR anew, one entry per CDR3 protein. The sample consists of 25,000 to 30,000 distinct CDR3 sequences, around 53% of them appearing once. Notes on the study in general: Early post-infection timepoints were missing, and relatively few convalescent patients were studied. When vaccine-specific clones from convalescent patients were examined, 304 of 307 were spike mono-reactive.

Stated time point: late sampling 161 to 241 days after vaccination in a few convalescent patients. V lost 2 bases to trimming and J lost 5 bases, with 30 bases between them. The CDR3 extends over 20 amino acids. Germline V lookup: CDR1 MNHNS, CDR2 SASEGT. The TCR originated in a human donor who had recovered from COVID-19. The chain has TRBV6-1 and TRBJ2-5; tentative D call: TRBD1 (6 bases). The sample consisted of CD4+ T cells from blood, taken about 7 months after SARS-CoV-2 vaccination. The CDR3 is CASSELFWGQGSFWGETQYF. The CDR3 nucleotides are TGTGCCAGCAGTGAATTATTTTGGGGGCAGGGGTCTTTTTGGGGGGAGACCCAGTACTTC.